A selection of T cell receptor beta chains follows, all from one sample in a study of T cells in tuberculosis. The repertoire was sequenced with immunoSEQ multiplex PCR; TCRdb's copy has only in-frame clones and lacks some. Here the sample spans 25,000 to 40,000 clones, 85% to 95% being singletons. The sequencing sample was made of PBMCs. These TCRs come from a donor aged 10-29 years with latent tuberculosis or without tuberculosis infection. Some clones in this sample may be carry-over from other donors' samples. Each CDR3 is given with its conserved first and last residue. The order of the fields is J gene, D gene, clone size, V gene, CDR3 DNA, CDR3 protein. The D gene is left open where the match is weak. Expanded clones get a size class; other rows say once, few or many, or leave the size out.

>TRBJ2-7|.|.|TRBV6-5
TGTGCCAGCAGTTACTGGACTCTGGAGCAGTACTTC
CASSYWTLEQYF
>TRBJ2-7|.|.|TRBV18
TGTGCCAGCTCACCTAACTCGGGAAACGAGCAGTACTTC
CASSPNSGNEQYF
>TRBJ2-7|TRBD1|few|TRBV5-5
TGTGCCAGCAGCCAGACACAGGGGGCCAACGCCTACGAGCAGTACTTC
CASSQTQGANAYEQYF
>TRBJ1-2|.|few|TRBV7-9
TGTGCCAGCAGCTTAGAACAGTACAACTATGGCTACACCTTC
CASSLEQYNYGYTF
>TRBJ2-1|TRBD1|.|TRBV28
TGTGCCAGTGGACTACAGGGGGCATTAAGGGATGAGCAGTTCTTC
CASGLQGALRDEQFF
>TRBJ2-6|.|.|TRBV2
TGTGCCAGCAGGGGGCTCAGCTTCCCTGGGGCCAACGTCCTGACTTTC
CASRGLSFPGANVLTF
>TRBJ2-2|TRBD1|.|TRBV30
TGTGCCTGGAGTTACAGGGGTTTGGAGGAGCTGTTTTTT
CAWSYRGLEELFF
>TRBJ2-7|TRBD2|.|TRBV4-1
TGCGCCAGCAGCCAAGTAGGAAGCGGGGGATCCTACGAGCAGTACTTC
CASSQVGSGGSYEQYF
>TRBJ2-7|.|.|TRBV7-9
TGTGCCAGCAGTCTTCTTAGCGGAAGCTCCTACGAGCAGTACTTC
CASSLLSGSSYEQYF
>TRBJ2-7|TRBD2|.|TRBV7-2
TGTGCCAGCAGCCCGGGACTAGCGGACTACGAGCAGTACTTC
CASSPGLADYEQYF
>TRBJ2-1|TRBD1|.|TRBV18
TGTGCCAGCTCACCACAGGGACAGAAGGGCTACAATGAGCAGTTCTTC
CASSPQGQKGYNEQFF
>TRBJ2-2|TRBD1|.|TRBV5-1
TGCGCCAGCAGCTTACGGACAGGGGGCCCGGGGGAGCTGTTTTTT
CASSLRTGGPGELFF
>TRBJ1-4|TRBD1|.|TRBV28
TGTGCCAGCACCCCGGGACAGGCGAATGAAAAACTGTTTTTT
CASTPGQANEKLFF
>TRBJ2-7|TRBD2|.|TRBV6-1
TGTGCCAGTACTAGCGGGGGAAAGATTTACGAGCAGTACTTC
CASTSGGKIYEQYF
>TRBJ2-1|TRBD2|.|TRBV27
TGTGCCAGCAGTTTTGGTGGCGGGAGCTCCTACAATGAGCAGTTCTTC
CASSFGGGSSYNEQFF
>TRBJ2-1|TRBD2|.|TRBV14
TGTGCCAGCAGCCTCGGACTAGCGGCGTACAATGAGCAGTTCTTC
CASSLGLAAYNEQFF
>TRBJ2-7|TRBD2|.|TRBV11-2
TGTGCCAGCAGCTCCCATAGCGGGGGCACCTACGAGCAGTACTTC
CASSSHSGGTYEQYF
>TRBJ2-7|.|.|TRBV25-1
TGTGCCAGCAGTCGGGGGGACATCACCTACGAGCAGTACTTC
CASSRGDITYEQYF
>TRBJ1-1|.|.|TRBV6-5
TGTGCCAGCAGGGAAGGACAGATGAACACTGAAGCTTTCTTT
CASREGQMNTEAFF
>TRBJ1-1|.|.|TRBV7-9
TGTGCCAGCAGCTTAGATATGAACACTGAAGCTTTCTTT
CASSLDMNTEAFF
>TRBJ1-2|TRBD1|.|TRBV6-5
TGTGCCAGCAAGCAAATCCGGGACAGGGAGGGTGGCTACACCTTC
CASKQIRDREGGYTF
>TRBJ1-1|TRBD1|.|TRBV7-9
TGTGCCAGCAGCGACCCAAGACAGGGATTGAAGAACACTGAAGCTTTCTTT
CASSDPRQGLKNTEAFF
>TRBJ2-7|.|.|TRBV10-3
TGTGCCATCAGTGGACCGACGGAGAGCTCCTACGAGCAGTACTTC
CAISGPTESSYEQYF
>TRBJ2-1|TRBD2|.|TRBV9
TGTGCCAGCAGCTCCCGAGCGGGGAACTCCTACAATGAGCAGTTCTTC
CASSSRAGNSYNEQFF
>TRBJ2-1|TRBD2|.|TRBV5-1
TGCGCCAGCAGCTGGGGACTAGCGGGGGATTCCTACAATGAGCAGTTCTTC
CASSWGLAGDSYNEQFF
>TRBJ2-3|TRBD1|.|TRBV2
TGTGCCAGTGGGACAGGAGAGGGGGGGCAGTATTTT
CASGTGEGGQYF
>TRBJ2-7|TRBD1|.|TRBV5-1
TGCGCCAGCAGCTTGGCCACAGGGACAGTCTCCTACGAGCAGTACTTC
CASSLATGTVSYEQYF
>TRBJ2-7|TRBD2|.|TRBV6-1
TGTGCCAGCAGTGAACCACGATTACTTGTGGAGGGCGGGAGTTACGAGCAGTACTTC
CASSEPRLLVEGGSYEQYF
>TRBJ2-1|TRBD2|.|TRBV7-6
TGTGCCAGCAGCTTAGCAGGGACTAGCAGCTACAATGAGCAGTTCTTC
CASSLAGTSSYNEQFF
>TRBJ2-7|TRBD1|.|TRBV7-9
TGTGCCAGCAGCGGAGAAGGACAGGGGTTCGACGAGCAGTACTTC
CASSGEGQGFDEQYF
>TRBJ2-2|TRBD1|.|TRBV2
TGTGCCAGCAGGGGGACAGGGGGCGTAGGAACCGGGGAGCTGTTTTTT
CASRGTGGVGTGELFF
>TRBJ1-1|TRBD1|.|TRBV4-1
TGCGCCAGCAGCCAAGACTTGAATTGGGACAGGGGGCCCTTGAACACTGAAGCTTTCTTT
CASSQDLNWDRGPLNTEAFF
>TRBJ1-5|.|.|TRBV28
TGTGCCAGCAACCAGGGTCAGCCCCAGCATTTT
CASNQGQPQHF
>TRBJ2-1|TRBD1|.|TRBV7-8
TGTGCCAGCAGCCGACGACAGGGGCTTGAACAGTTCTTC
CASSRRQGLEQFF
>TRBJ2-4|.|few|TRBV7-2
TGTGCCAGCAGCTTAGACCAAGAGGGGGAGGGTAACATTCAGTACTTC
CASSLDQEGEGNIQYF
>TRBJ1-2|TRBD1|.|TRBV7-9
TGTGCCAGCAGCTTAAAGGACAGGCTAAGTTTTGGCTACACCTTC
CASSLKDRLSFGYTF
>TRBJ1-1|TRBD1|once|TRBV25-1
TGTGCCAGCACACGACAGGGATGGACTGAAGCTTTCTTT
CASTRQGWTEAFF
>TRBJ1-5|.|.|TRBV15
TGTGCCACCAGCAGACTCTACAATCAGCCCCAGCATTTT
CATSRLYNQPQHF
>TRBJ1-1|TRBD1|.|TRBV15
TGTGCCACCAGCAGTGGGTCCCGGACAGGGATGAACACTGAAGCTTTCTTT
CATSSGSRTGMNTEAFF
>TRBJ2-7|.|once|TRBV5-6
TGTGCCAGCAGCTTGTGGCCAACATCCTACGAGCAGTACTTC
CASSLWPTSYEQYF
>TRBJ2-1|TRBD2|.|TRBV28
TGTGCCAGCAGTTTAGCGGGAGGGCTAAATTTCAATGAGCAGTTCTTC
CASSLAGGLNFNEQFF
>TRBJ2-7|.|.|TRBV6-1
TGTGCCAGCAGTGACGGACAAACCTACGAGCAGTACTTC
CASSDGQTYEQYF
>TRBJ1-4|.|.|TRBV19
TGTGCCAGTAGTAACCCCTCCGGCTCGGGTGAAAAACTGTTTTTT
CASSNPSGSGEKLFF
>TRBJ2-7|.|.|TRBV10-3
TGTGCCATCAGTACTCGGACAGTGTACGAGCAGTACTTC
CAISTRTVYEQYF
>TRBJ2-5|.|.|TRBV5-1
TGCGCCAGCAGCGTTGCTAGCTCTGGCGAGACCCAGTACTTC
CASSVASSGETQYF
>TRBJ1-1|.|.|TRBV7-9
TGTGCCAGCAGCCCAGCCACAGGGAACACTGAAGCTTTCTTT
CASSPATGNTEAFF